These 6 T cell receptor beta chains originate from one sample sequenced in a study of T cell responses to AZD1222 COVID-19 vaccine. Measured with immunoSEQ multiplex PCR; TCRdb has only the in-frame clones, and not every one. The table records 100,000 to 150,000 clones, over 75% of them present only once. The sample in question was peripheral blood, obtained 28 days after the second dose of the MenACWY control vaccine. Every receptor here comes from an adult who received the MenACWY meningococcal vaccine as a control.

The rearrangement uses TRBV6-5 and TRBJ1-4; no definite D call. Per the germline V gene, CDR1 is MNHEY and CDR2 is SVGAGI. V lost 9 bases and J lost 0, with 14 bases in between. The CDR3 has 15 residues. The CDR3 loop reads CASNRNTATNEKLFF. CDR3 sequence (DNA): TGTGCCAGTAATCGCAATACTGCAACTAATGAAAAACTGTTTTTT.

The chain uses TRBV7-9 and TRBJ2-1; D perhaps matches TRBD1 (5 bases). The CDR3 spans 15 residues. Germline loops: CDR1 SEHNR, CDR2 FQNEAQ (reference sequence). Trimming cost V 2 bases and J 1 base, with 9 bases left between them. The CDR3 nucleotides are TGTGCCAGCAGCTTATCTTCAGGGTCCTACAATGAGCAGTTCTTC. Its protein is CASSLSSGSYNEQFF.

The rearrangement uses TRBV5-6 and TRBJ2-5; 14 bases are shared with TRBD2. CDR3 size: 16 residues. Germline loops: CDR1 SGHDT, CDR2 YYEEEE. V lost 5 bases, J lost 5 bases, and 8 bases stayed unmatched. The CDR3 DNA follows: TGTGCCAGCAGTTATGGGACTAGCGGGAGTCGCGAGACCCAGTACTTC. It specifies CASSYGTSGSRETQYF. Full variable domain (missing parts from reference TRBV5-6 and TRBJ2-5): DAGVTQSPTHLIKTRGQQVTLRCSPKSGHDTVSWYQQALGQGPQFIFQYYEEEERQRGNFPDRFSGHQFPNYSSELNVNALLLGDSALYLCASSYGTSGSRETQYFGPGTRLLVL.

V usage is TRBV10-3 and J usage is TRBJ2-1; the D is unclear. The V end lost 0 bases, the J end lost 5 bases, and 8 bases lay between the germline ends. The CDR3 is 14 amino acids. Germline V gene sequence: CDR1 ENHRY, CDR2 SYGVKD. Here the CDR3 reads CAISESANDNEQFF. CDR3 coding DNA: TGTGCCATCAGTGAGTCTGCGAACGACAATGAGCAGTTCTTC.

The chain has TRBV7-9 and TRBJ2-2; no clear D gene. The CDR3 runs 13 residues. V shed 1 base and J shed 9 bases, with 9 bases lying between them. CDR1 and CDR2 (germline): SEHNR, FQNEAQ (reference sequence). The CDR3 loop is CASSLGGLWELFF. In DNA, the CDR3 is TGTGCCAGCAGCTTAGGTGGCCTCTGGGAGCTGTTTTTT.

Written as DNA, the CDR3 is TGTGCCACCAGCAGAGGGGACTACTCCTACGAGCAGTACTTC. The encoded protein is CATSRGDYSYEQYF. The genes are TRBV15 and TRBJ2-7; TRBD2 matches at 7 bases. Germline-derived CDR1 and CDR2 are LNHNV and YYDKDF (reference sequence). V lost 1 base to trimming and J lost 0 bases; unmatched junction nucleotides: 0. This CDR3 is 14 amino acids long.